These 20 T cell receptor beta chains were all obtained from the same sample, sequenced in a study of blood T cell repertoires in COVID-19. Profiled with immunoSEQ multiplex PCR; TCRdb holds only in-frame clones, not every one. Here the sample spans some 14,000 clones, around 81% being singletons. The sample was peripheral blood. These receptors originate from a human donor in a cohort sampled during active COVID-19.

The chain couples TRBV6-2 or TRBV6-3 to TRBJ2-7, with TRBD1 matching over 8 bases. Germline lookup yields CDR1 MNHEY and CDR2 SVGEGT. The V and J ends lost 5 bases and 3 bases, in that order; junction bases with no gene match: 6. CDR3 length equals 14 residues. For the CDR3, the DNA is TGTGCCAGCAGTACAGGGGGGACCAACTACGAGCAGTACTTC. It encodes CASSTGGTNYEQYF.

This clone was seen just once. The CDR3 reads CASSAGRVSFDEKLFF. CDR3 nucleotides: TGTGCCAGCAGTGCGGGCAGGGTATCATTTGATGAAAAACTGTTTTTT. V usage is TRBV6-1 and J usage is TRBJ1-4; D perhaps matches TRBD1 (5 bases). CDR1 and CDR2 from the germline V gene are MNHNS and SASEGT. V lost 4 bases, J lost 6 bases, and 18 bases lay in between. This CDR3 region has 16 residues.

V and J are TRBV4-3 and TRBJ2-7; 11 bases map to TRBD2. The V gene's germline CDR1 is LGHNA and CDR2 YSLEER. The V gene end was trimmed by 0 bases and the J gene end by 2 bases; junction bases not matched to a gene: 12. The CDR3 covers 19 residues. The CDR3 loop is CASSQEASGGTTPTYEQYF. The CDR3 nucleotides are TGCGCCAGCAGCCAAGAGGCTAGCGGGGGGACTACACCTACCTACGAGCAGTACTTC.

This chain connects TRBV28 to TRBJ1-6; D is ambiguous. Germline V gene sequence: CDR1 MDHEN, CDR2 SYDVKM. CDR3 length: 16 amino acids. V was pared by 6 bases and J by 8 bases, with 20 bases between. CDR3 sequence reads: CASSPVGGRGDSPLHF. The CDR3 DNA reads TGTGCCAGCAGCCCCGTTGGTGGGCGCGGGGATTCACCCCTCCACTTT.

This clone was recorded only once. CDR3 amino acids: CASSVDSSGNTIYF. In DNA, the CDR3 is TGTGCCAGCAGCGTCGACAGCTCTGGAAACACCATATATTTT. The chain uses TRBV9 and TRBJ1-3; D possibly corresponds to TRBD1 (5 bases). Trimming took off 2 bases at V and 0 bases at J, with 6 bases between the two ends. This CDR3 contains 14 residues. Germline CDR1 is SGDLS and CDR2 is YYNGEE.

CDR3 region: CASSYQDRGWGTEAFF. The CDR3 DNA follows: TGTGCCAGCTCATACCAGGACAGGGGATGGGGCACTGAAGCTTTCTTT. The J gene is TRBJ1-1, the V gene TRBV18; 9 bases agree with TRBD1. Germline trimming cut 5 bases from V and 4 bases from J; bases unmatched to any gene: 11. Germline lookup yields CDR1 KGHSH and CDR2 LQKENI. The CDR3 runs to 16 residues.

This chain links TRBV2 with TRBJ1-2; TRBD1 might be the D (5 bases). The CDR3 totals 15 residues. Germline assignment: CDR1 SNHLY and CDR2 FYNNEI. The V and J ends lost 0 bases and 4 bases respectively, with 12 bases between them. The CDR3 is CASSEARGATYGYTF. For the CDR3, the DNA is TGTGCCAGCAGTGAAGCGCGGGGCGCGACCTATGGCTACACCTTC.

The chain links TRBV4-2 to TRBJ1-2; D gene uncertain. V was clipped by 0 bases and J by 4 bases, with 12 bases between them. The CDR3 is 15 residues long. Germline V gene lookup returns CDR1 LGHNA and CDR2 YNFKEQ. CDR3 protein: CASSQDGGRSYGYTF. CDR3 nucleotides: TGTGCCAGCAGCCAAGATGGAGGCAGGTCCTATGGCTACACCTTC.

The CDR3 coding sequence is TGTGCCAGCAGCTCCGGGACAGGGGCCACTGAAGCTTTCTTT. Translated: CASSSGTGATEAFF. The chain joins TRBV7-3 to TRBJ1-1; 10 bases map to TRBD1. Germline assignment: CDR1 SGHTA and CDR2 FQGTGA. The CDR3 is 14 residues long. The V gene end was trimmed by 4 bases and the J gene end by 4 bases; junction bases not matched to a gene: 3.

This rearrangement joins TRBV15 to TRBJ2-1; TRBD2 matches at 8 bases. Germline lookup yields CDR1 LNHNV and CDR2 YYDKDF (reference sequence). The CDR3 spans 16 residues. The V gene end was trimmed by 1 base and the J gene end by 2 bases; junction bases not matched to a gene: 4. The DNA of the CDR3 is TGTGCCACCAGCAGAGCCGGGGGGGCCCCCTACAATGAGCAGTTCTTC. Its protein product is CATSRAGGAPYNEQFF. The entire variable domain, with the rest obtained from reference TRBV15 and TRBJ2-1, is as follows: DAMVIQNPRYQVTQFGKPVTLSCSQTLNHNVMYWYQQKSSQAPKLLFHYYDKDFNNEADTPDNFQSRRPNTSFCFLDIRSPGLGDTAMYLCATSRAGGAPYNEQFFGPGTRLTVL.

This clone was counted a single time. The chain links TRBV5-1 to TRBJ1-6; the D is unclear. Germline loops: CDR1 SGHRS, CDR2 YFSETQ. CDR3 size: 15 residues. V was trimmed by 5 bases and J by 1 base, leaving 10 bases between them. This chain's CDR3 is CASRVVGSYNSPLHF. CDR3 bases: TGCGCCAGCAGGGTCGTCGGGTCCTATAATTCACCCCTCCACTTT.

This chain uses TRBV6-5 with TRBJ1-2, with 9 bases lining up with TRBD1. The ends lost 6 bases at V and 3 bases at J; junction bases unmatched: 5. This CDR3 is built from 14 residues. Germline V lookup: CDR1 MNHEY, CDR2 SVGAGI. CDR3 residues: CASRPTGGDYGYTF. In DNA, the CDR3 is TGTGCCAGCAGGCCGACAGGGGGGGACTATGGCTACACCTTC.

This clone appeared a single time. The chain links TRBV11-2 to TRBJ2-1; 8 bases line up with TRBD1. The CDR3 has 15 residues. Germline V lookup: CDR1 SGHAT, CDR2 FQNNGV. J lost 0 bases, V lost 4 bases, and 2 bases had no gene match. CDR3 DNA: TGTGCCAGCAGCTGGGACAGGCCCTCCTACAATGAGCAGTTCTTC. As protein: CASSWDRPSYNEQFF.

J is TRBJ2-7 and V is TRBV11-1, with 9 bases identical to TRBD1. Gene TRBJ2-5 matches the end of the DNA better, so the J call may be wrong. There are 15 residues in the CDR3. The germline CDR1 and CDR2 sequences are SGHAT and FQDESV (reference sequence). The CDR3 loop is CASSYTGGLGETQYF. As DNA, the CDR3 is TGTGCCAGCAGCTATACAGGGGGCTTGGGAGAGACCCAGTACTTC.

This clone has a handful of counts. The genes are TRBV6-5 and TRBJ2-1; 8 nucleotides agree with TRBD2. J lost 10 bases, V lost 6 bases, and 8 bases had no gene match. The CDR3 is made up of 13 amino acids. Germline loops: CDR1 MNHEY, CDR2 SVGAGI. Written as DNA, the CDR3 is TGTGCCAGCAGCGGGGGGGGATTGGGAGAGCAGTTCTTC. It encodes CASSGGGLGEQFF.

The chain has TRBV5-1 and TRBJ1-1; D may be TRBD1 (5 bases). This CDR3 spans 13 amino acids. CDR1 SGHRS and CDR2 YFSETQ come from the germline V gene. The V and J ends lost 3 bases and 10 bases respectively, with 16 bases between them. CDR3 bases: TGCGCCAGCAGCTCCAACTTTAATCAGGGAGCTTTCTTT. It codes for CASSSNFNQGAFF.

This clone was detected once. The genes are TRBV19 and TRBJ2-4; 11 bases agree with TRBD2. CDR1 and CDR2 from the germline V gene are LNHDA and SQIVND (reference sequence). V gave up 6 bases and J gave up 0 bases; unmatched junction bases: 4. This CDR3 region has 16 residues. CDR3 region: CASSPSGRLAKNIQYF. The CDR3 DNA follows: TGTGCCAGTAGCCCTAGCGGGAGGCTAGCCAAAAACATTCAGTACTTC.

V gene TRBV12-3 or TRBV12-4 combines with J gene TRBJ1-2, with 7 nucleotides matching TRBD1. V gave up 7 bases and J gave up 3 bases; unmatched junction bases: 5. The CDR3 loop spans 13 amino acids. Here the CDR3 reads CASTRTGDYGYTF. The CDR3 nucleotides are TGTGCCAGCACCCGGACAGGTGACTATGGCTACACCTTC.

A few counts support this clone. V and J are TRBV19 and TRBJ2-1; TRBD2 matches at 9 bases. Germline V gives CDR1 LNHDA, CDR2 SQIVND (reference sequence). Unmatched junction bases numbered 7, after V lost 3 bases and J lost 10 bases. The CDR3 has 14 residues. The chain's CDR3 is CASSIGGGALEQFF. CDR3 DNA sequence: TGTGCCAGTAGTATTGGCGGGGGGGCCCTGGAGCAGTTCTTC.

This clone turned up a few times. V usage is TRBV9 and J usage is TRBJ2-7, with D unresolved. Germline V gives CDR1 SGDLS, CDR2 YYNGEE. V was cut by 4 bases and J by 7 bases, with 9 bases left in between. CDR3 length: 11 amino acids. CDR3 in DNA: TGTGCCAGCAGCTCGCCGGGTGAGCAGTACTTC. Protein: CASSSPGEQYF. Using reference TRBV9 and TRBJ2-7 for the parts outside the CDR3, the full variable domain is DSGVTQTPKHLITATGQRVTLRCSPRSGDLSVYWYQQSLDQGLQFLIQYYNGEERAKGNILERFSAQQFPDLHSELNLSSLELGDSALYFCASSSPGEQYFGPGTRLTVT.